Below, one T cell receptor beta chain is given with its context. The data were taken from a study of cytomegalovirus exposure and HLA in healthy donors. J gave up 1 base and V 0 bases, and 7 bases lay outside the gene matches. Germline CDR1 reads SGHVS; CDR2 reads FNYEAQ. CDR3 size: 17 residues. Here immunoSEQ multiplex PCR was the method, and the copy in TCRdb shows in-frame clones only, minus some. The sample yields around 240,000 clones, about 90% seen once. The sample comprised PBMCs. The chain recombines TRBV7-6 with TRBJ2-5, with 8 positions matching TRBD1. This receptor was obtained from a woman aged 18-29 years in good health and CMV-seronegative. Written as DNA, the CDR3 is TGTGCCAGCAGCTTAGCTGGGGCAGGGGGCCCCCAAGAGACCCAGTACTTC. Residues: CASSLAGAGGPQETQYF.